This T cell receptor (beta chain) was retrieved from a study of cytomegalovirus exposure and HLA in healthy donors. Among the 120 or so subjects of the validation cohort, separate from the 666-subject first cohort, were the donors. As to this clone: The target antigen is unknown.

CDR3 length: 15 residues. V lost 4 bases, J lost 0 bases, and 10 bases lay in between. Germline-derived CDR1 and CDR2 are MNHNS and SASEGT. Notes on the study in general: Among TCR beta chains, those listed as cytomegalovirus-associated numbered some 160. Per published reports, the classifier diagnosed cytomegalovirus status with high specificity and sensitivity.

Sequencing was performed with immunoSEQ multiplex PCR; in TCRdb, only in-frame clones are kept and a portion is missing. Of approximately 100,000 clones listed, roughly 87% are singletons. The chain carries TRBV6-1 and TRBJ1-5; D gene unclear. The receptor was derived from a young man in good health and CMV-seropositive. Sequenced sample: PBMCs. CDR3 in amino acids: CASSVGRHSNQPQHF. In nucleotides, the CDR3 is TGTGCCAGCAGTGTCGGGAGACATAGCAATCAGCCCCAGCATTTT.